A single sample gave rise to the 25 T cell receptor beta chains below, sequenced in a study of tumor-infiltrating lymphocytes in primary liver carcinoma. Bulk tissue was left unsorted, and RNA and DNA were co-extracted from roughly 20-30 mg of it. A primer matching the constant region was used to make TCR beta cDNA from approximately 0.45 ug of total RNA. Three nested multiplex PCR rounds, a slightly modified ARM-PCR method, built the TCR beta libraries. With TRBV1-TRBV30 forward primers and a C-beta reverse primer, the first two PCR rounds were run for approximately 10 cycles each. TCRdb itself ran the multiplex PCR reads through MiXCR, one entry per CDR3 protein. The sample holds just under 45,000 distinct CDR3 sequences, around 72% seen once. The specimen sequenced was liver tumor tissue from sampling region 2. The subset: tumor region T2, inferior pole. The receptors derive from a man aged 40-49 years with primary liver carcinoma and hepatitis B virus infection.

This clonotype showed up just a few times. V usage is TRBV5-1 and J usage is TRBJ1-4; possible D gene TRBD1, 5 bases. V gave up 5 bases and J gave up 8 bases, with 19 bases separating them. The CDR3 has 15 amino acids. Per the germline V gene, CDR1 is SGHRS and CDR2 is YFSETQ. The CDR3 is CASRDTEARGEKLFF. In nucleotides, the CDR3 is TGCGCCAGCAGGGACACAGAGGCACGAGGGGAAAAACTGTTTTTT.

To note about this clonotype: An end of the junction does not agree with germline; a read error may underlie this. The genes are TRBV10-3 and TRBJ1-2; D is undetermined. This CDR3 has 14 amino acids. The germline CDR1 and CDR2 sequences are ENHRY and SYGVKD. Here the CDR3 reads CVISVSQLADGYTF. Written as DNA, the CDR3 is TGTGTCATCAGTGTGTCCCAATTGGCGGATGGCTACACTTTC.

With regard to this clonotype: The junction shows a germline mismatch at one end, possibly a read error. V gene TRBV4-3 combines with J gene TRBJ2-5; the D is unclear. Germline assignment: CDR1 LGHNA and CDR2 YSLEER. This CDR3 region has 15 residues. The CDR3 reads CANSQAVRLTVTQYF. DNA of the CDR3: TGCGCCAACAGCCAGGCAGTTCGTTTGACTGTGACCCAGTACTTC.

Notes on this clonotype: One end of the junction does not line up with germline, which may come from a read error. This rearrangement joins TRBV6-2 or TRBV6-3 to TRBJ2-1; D is uncertain. This CDR3 region has 13 residues. Germline lookup yields CDR1 MNHEY and CDR2 SVGEGT. The CDR3 region is CASSPHASIEQLF. CDR3 DNA: TGTGCCAGCAGTCCCCACGCAAGCATTGAGCAGCTCTTC.

J is TRBJ2-6 and V is TRBV11-2; D is possibly TRBD1 or TRBD2 (6 bases each). Trimming stripped 5 bases from V and 0 bases from J, with 26 bases between. Germline-derived CDR1 and CDR2 are SGHAT and FQNNGV. The CDR3 consists of 21 residues. The DNA of the CDR3 is TGTGCCAGCAGCATGGGGGGAGGCAGGGACATTCCCCTCTCTGGGGCCAACGTCCTGACTTTC. Protein: CASSMGGGRDIPLSGANVLTF.

Comment on this clonotype: An end of the junction differs from the germline gene, which may be a read error. The chain couples TRBV5-1 to TRBJ1-1; D not resolved. The CDR3 is made up of 14 amino acids. Looked up from germline, CDR1 is SGHRS and CDR2 is YFSETQ. CDR3 coding DNA: TGCGCCAACAGCACCGCCGGTGGGTACACTGAAGCTTTCTTT. Translated, it gives CANSTAGGYTEAFF.

A word on this clonotype: One end of the junction is discordant with germline, which a read error may explain. The rearrangement links TRBV4-3 to TRBJ1-6; 10 nucleotides agree with TRBD1. The CDR3 consists of 16 residues. In germline, CDR1 is LGHNA, CDR2 YSLEER. The CDR3 loop reads CTSSSWDRGRNSPLHF. The CDR3 region has the DNA TGTACCAGCAGCTCCTGGGACAGGGGACGGAATTCACCCCTCCACTTT.

This clonotype was detected only a few times. The chain joins TRBV7-6 to TRBJ2-3, with D unclear. Germline lookup yields CDR1 SGHVS and CDR2 FNYEAQ. V lost 5 bases and J lost 5, with 8 bases in between. The CDR3 length is 12 residues. The DNA of the CDR3 is TGTGCCAGCAGCCAGGCCCGAGATACGCAGTATTTT. Translating gives CASSQARDTQYF.

In regard to this clonotype: This may come from a read error, since a much larger clone is one base off. The genes are TRBV18 and TRBJ2-7; no reliable D call. The V gene's germline CDR1 is KGHSH and CDR2 LQKENI. Trimming took off 2 bases at V and 6 bases at J, with 11 bases between the two ends. This CDR3 comprises 13 residues. The CDR3 spells CASSPSGGSEQYF. The CDR3, as DNA: TGTGCCAGCTCACCATCGGGCGGCAGCGAGCAGTACTTC.

With regard to this clonotype: Without the conserved terminal phenylalanine or tryptophan, this CDR3 likely stems from a read error. CDR3 residues: CASSSDGDGAGTQYV. For the CDR3, the DNA is TGTGCCAGCAGCTCGGACGGGGACGGGGCAGGTACGCAGTATGTT. J is TRBJ2-3 and V is TRBV7-9, with D perhaps matching TRBD1 or TRBD2 (5 bases each). Per the germline V gene, CDR1 is SEHNR and CDR2 is FQNEAQ (reference sequence). The CDR3 is 15 amino acids. Trimming left V 4 bases short and J 8 bases short, with 19 bases between.

This clonotype was seen at least ten times. The V gene is TRBV30, the J gene TRBJ1-4; 10 bases are a match to TRBD1. Per the germline V gene, CDR1 is GTSNPN and CDR2 is SVGIG (reference sequence). CDR3 length equals 15 residues. Trimming took 6 bases from V and 6 from J; bases not matched to a gene: 10. CDR3 residues: CACTDRGRGDEKLFF. The DNA for the CDR3 is TGTGCCTGCACAGACAGGGGGCGAGGGGATGAAAAACTGTTTTTT.

The rearrangement joins TRBV12-3 or TRBV12-4 to TRBJ2-7, with D perhaps TRBD2 (5 bases). The CDR3 extends over 12 amino acids. V dropped 6 bases and J dropped 9 bases, with 15 bases sitting between them. CDR3 protein: CASSPDYGVQYF. The CDR3 region has the DNA TGTGCCAGCAGCCCCGACTACGGCGTGCAGTACTTC.

This sequence joins TRBV28 and TRBJ2-7, with a weak D call TRBD1 (5 bases). This CDR3 has 15 residues. Germline values: CDR1 MDHEN, CDR2 SYDVKM. V gave up 2 bases and J gave up 5 bases, with 16 bases separating them. CDR3 loop: CASSLDKGRSHEQYF. The CDR3 nucleotides read TGTGCCAGCAGTTTAGACAAGGGGCGCTCTCACGAGCAGTACTTC.

Comment on this clonotype: No conserved phenylalanine or tryptophan ends this CDR3, so it is likely a read error. The chain's CDR3 is CASSQEGHGETQYC. DNA for the CDR3: TGTGCCAGCAGCCAAGAAGGGCACGGGGAGACCCAGTACTGC. This sequence joins TRBV4-1 and TRBJ2-5, with no clear D. Germline values: CDR1 MGHRA, CDR2 YSYEKL. There are 14 residues in the CDR3.

As for this clonotype: Just one base apart from a much larger clone, this may be a read error. The chain employs TRBV25-1 and TRBJ2-7; 10 bases line up with TRBD2. J was trimmed by 3 bases and V by 2 bases; bases with no gene match: 4. The germline CDR1 and CDR2 sequences are MGHDK and SYGVNS. This CDR3 comprises 15 residues. CDR3 loop: CASSERLAGVYEQYF. The CDR3 DNA reads TGTGCCAGCAGTGAAAGGCTAGCGGGAGTCTACGAGCAGTACTTC.

With respect to this clonotype: The junction departs from germline at one end; a sequencing error may be responsible. CDR3 sequence reads: CASSWASREMDTQYF. As DNA, the CDR3 is TGTGCGAGCAGTTGGGCGTCCAGGGAGATGGATACCCAGTACTTC. The V call is TRBV6-2 or TRBV6-3, the J call TRBJ2-5; the D gene could be TRBD1 or TRBD2 (5 bases each). There are 15 residues in the CDR3. Per the germline V gene, CDR1 is MNHEY and CDR2 is SVGEGT.

As concerns this clonotype: An end of the junction does not agree with germline; a read error may underlie this. V gene TRBV29-1 combines with J gene TRBJ2-5; perhaps D is TRBD1 or TRBD2 (7 bases each). Per germline, CDR1 SQVTM and CDR2 ANQGSEA. The CDR3 sequence is 12 residues long. CDR3 protein: CSVRGTAETQYF. CDR3 bases: TGCAGCGTGCGGGGGACAGCGGAGACTCAGTACTTC.

This clonotype was recorded many times. V and J are TRBV4-2 and TRBJ2-5; the match to TRBD1 covers 11 bases. Germline CDR1 is LGHNA and CDR2 is YNFKEQ. This CDR3 is 16 amino acids long. After removal of 0 bases from V and 1 base from J, the junction contained 1 base not matched to a gene. The CDR3 nucleotides are TGTGCCAGCAGCCAAGACGGGACAGGGGGCCAAGAGACCCAGTACTTC. Translating gives CASSQDGTGGQETQYF.

A word on this clonotype: An end of the junction does not agree with germline; a read error may underlie this. The chain has TRBV5-1 and TRBJ1-2; D call uncertain. This CDR3 spans 14 amino acids. Germline-derived CDR1 and CDR2 are SGHRS and YFSETQ. The chain's CDR3 is CASSLAAENDGYIF. For the CDR3, the DNA is TGCGCCAGCAGCTTGGCGGCAGAGAATGACGGCTACATCTTC.

CDR3 protein: CVSSLGTSGSQTDTQYF. DNA of the CDR3: TGTGTGAGCAGCCTTGGGACTAGCGGGAGTCAAACGGATACGCAGTATTTT. The V and J genes are TRBV11-3 and TRBJ2-3, with 14 bases that match TRBD2. Germline lookup yields CDR1 SGHNT and CDR2 YENEEA. The CDR3 totals 17 residues.

This clonotype was observed many times. This rearrangement joins TRBV28 to TRBJ2-1; D possibly corresponds to TRBD1 (5 bases). CDR3 length: 11 residues. The V gene's germline CDR1 is MDHEN and CDR2 SYDVKM. The ends were cut back, 10 bases at V and 5 bases at J, with 9 bases in the middle. The CDR3 nucleotides are TGTGCCACCAACAGGAACAATGAGCAGTTCTTC. Its translation is CATNRNNEQFF.

The J gene is TRBJ2-7, the V gene TRBV10-1; unclear D gene. This CDR3 has 13 residues. Per the germline V gene, CDR1 is WNHNN and CDR2 is SYGVQD (reference sequence). V was clipped by 3 bases and J by 3 bases, with 9 bases between them. CDR3 residues: CASSESSYYEQYF. CDR3 nucleotides: TGCGCCAGCAGTGAAAGTAGCTACTACGAGCAGTACTTC.

This clonotype was seen a handful of times. A read error may be the cause here, since a much bigger clone is one base away. Because it lacks the conserved phenylalanine or tryptophan at the end, this CDR3 is likely a read error. V usage is TRBV7-2 and J usage is TRBJ1-2; D remains unclear. V was trimmed by 1 base and J by 4 bases, leaving 13 bases between them. Per the germline V gene, CDR1 is SGHTA and CDR2 is FQGNSA. This CDR3 contains 15 residues. CDR3 sequence: CASSLVAGPSYGYTL. CDR3 nucleotides: TGTGCCAGCAGCTTAGTAGCCGGACCGAGCTATGGCTACACCCTC.

V gene TRBV7-9 combines with J gene TRBJ1-1; D is unclear. In germline, CDR1 is SEHNR, CDR2 FQNEAQ (reference sequence). CDR3 size: 15 residues. V shed 11 bases and J shed 5 bases, with 24 bases lying between them. The CDR3 bases are TGTGCCCGCTGCATTGGGATCAGGAGTGGAACTGAAGCTTTCTTT. Residues: CARCIGIRSGTEAFF.

The V gene is TRBV4-3, the J gene TRBJ1-6, with D possibly being TRBD1 (6 bases). The CDR3 runs 16 residues. V was cut by 5 bases and J by 7 bases, with 18 bases left in between. CDR1 is LGHNA and CDR2 is YSLEER in the germline V gene. CDR3 DNA: TGCGCCAGCAGCTCTTGGGACATTGGAAGGAATTCACCCCTCCACTTT. Translation: CASSSWDIGRNSPLHF.